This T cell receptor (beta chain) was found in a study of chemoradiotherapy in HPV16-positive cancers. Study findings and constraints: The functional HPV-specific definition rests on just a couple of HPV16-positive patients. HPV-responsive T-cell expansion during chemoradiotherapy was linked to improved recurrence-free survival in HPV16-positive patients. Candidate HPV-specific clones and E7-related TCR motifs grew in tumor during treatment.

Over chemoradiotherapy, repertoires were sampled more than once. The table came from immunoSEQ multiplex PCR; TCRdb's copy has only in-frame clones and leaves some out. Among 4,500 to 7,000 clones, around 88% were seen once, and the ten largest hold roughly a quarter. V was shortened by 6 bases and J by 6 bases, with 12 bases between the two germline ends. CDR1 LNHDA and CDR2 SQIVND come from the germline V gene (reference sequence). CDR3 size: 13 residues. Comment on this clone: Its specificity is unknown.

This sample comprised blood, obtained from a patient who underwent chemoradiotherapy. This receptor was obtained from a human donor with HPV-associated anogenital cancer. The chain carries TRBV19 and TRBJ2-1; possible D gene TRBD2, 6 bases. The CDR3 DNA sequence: TGTGCCAGTAGGGGACTCGCGACCAATGAGCAGTTCTTC. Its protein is CASRGLATNEQFF. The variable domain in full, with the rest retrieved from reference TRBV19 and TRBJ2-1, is DGGITQSPKYLFRKEGQNVTLSCEQNLNHDAMYWYRQDPGQGLRLIYYSQIVNDFQKGDIAEGYSVSREKKESFPLTVTSAQKNPTAFYLCASRGLATNEQFFGPGTRLTVL.